These 7 T cell receptor beta chains share one sample of origin, sequenced in a study of T cell responses to AZD1222 COVID-19 vaccine. Profiling relied on immunoSEQ multiplex PCR, and the TCRdb table lists in-frame clones only, not all of them. The table shows roughly 150,000 clones, with 80% to 90% occurring only once. The sequencing here drew on peripheral blood, taken after recovery from COVID-19. The source of these receptors is an adult who had recovered from COVID-19.

The rearrangement links TRBV29-1 to TRBJ1-2; 7 bases align to TRBD1. J lost 8 bases, V lost 3 bases, and 3 bases had no gene match. CDR1 SQVTM and CDR2 ANQGSEA come from the germline V gene. The CDR3 length is 11 residues. The CDR3 spells CSVDTGVGYTF. The CDR3 DNA sequence: TGCAGCGTTGATACAGGGGTGGGCTACACCTTC. The variable domain in full, with the rest retrieved from reference TRBV29-1 and TRBJ1-2, is SAVISQKPSRDICQRGTSLTIQCQVDSQVTMMFWYRQQPGQSLTLIATANQGSEATYESGFVIDKFPISRPNLTFSTLTVSNMSPEDSSIYLCSVDTGVGYTFGSGTRLTVV.

The chain employs TRBV7-3 and TRBJ2-5; D is possibly TRBD1 or TRBD2 (7 bases each). The CDR3 is 15 amino acids. In germline, CDR1 is SGHTA, CDR2 FQGTGA. The ends were cut back, 5 bases at V and 0 bases at J, with 13 bases in the middle. Here the CDR3 reads CASSQGGINQETQYF. The CDR3 DNA reads as TGTGCCAGCAGCCAGGGGGGGATAAACCAAGAGACCCAGTACTTC.

CDR3 residues: CASSPASGGRGTDTQYF. DNA for the CDR3: TGTGCCAGCTCACCGGCCTCGGGCGGGAGGGGCACAGATACGCAGTATTTT. V usage is TRBV18 and J usage is TRBJ2-3, with 9 nucleotides matching TRBD2. Germline values: CDR1 KGHSH, CDR2 LQKENI. CDR3 length: 17 amino acids. J lost 1 base, V lost 3 bases, and 8 bases had no gene match. Full variable domain (outside the CDR3, taken from reference TRBV18 and TRBJ2-3): NAGVMQNPRHLVRRRGQEARLRCSPMKGHSHVYWYRQLPEEGLKFMVYLQKENIIDESGMPKERFSAEFPKEGPSILRIQQVVRGDSAAYFCASSPASGGRGTDTQYFGPGTRLTVL.

This CDR3 is CASQTGGANVLTF. The CDR3 region has the DNA TGTGCCTCCCAAACCGGCGGGGCCAACGTCCTGACTTTC. The rearrangement links TRBV4-2 to TRBJ2-6, with D hard to call. V was shortened by 11 bases and J by 4 bases, with 12 bases between the two germline ends. Germline V gene data show CDR1 as LGHNA and CDR2 as YNFKEQ. The CDR3 contains 13 residues.

V gene TRBV5-1 combines with J gene TRBJ2-5; TRBD1 might be the D (6 bases). Trimming took 5 bases from V and 0 from J, leaving 20 bases between them. The CDR3 has 17 residues. Germline assignment: CDR1 SGHRS and CDR2 YFSETQ. CDR3 loop: CASRWGILQGYQETQYF. For the CDR3, the DNA is TGCGCCAGCAGATGGGGGATTCTACAGGGCTACCAAGAGACCCAGTACTTC. Based on the CDR3 plus reference TRBV5-1 and TRBJ2-5, the full variable domain is KAGVTQTPRYLIKTRGQQVTLSCSPISGHRSVSWYQQTPGQGLQFLFEYFSETQRNKGNFPGRFSGRQFSNSRSEMNVSTLELGDSALYLCASRWGILQGYQETQYFGPGTRLLVL.

The rearrangement uses TRBV5-6 and TRBJ2-6, with a weak D call TRBD1 (5 bases). There are 16 residues in the CDR3. Trimming stripped 2 bases from V and 0 bases from J, with 9 bases between. Germline V gene data show CDR1 as SGHDT and CDR2 as YYEEEE. The CDR3 bases are TGTGCCAGCAGCTTACAGGTTATCTCTGGGGCCAACGTCCTGACTTTC. Translation: CASSLQVISGANVLTF.

This chain connects TRBV12-5 to TRBJ1-1, with a tentative D call TRBD1 (5 bases). Germline values: CDR1 LGHNT, CDR2 FRNRAP. Deletions cut 6 bases from V and 3 bases from J, with 14 bases between. The CDR3 covers 14 residues. The CDR3 region is CASGLTRTYTEAFF. The CDR3 nucleotides read TGTGCTAGTGGCCTGACAAGGACATACACTGAAGCTTTCTTT.